These 20 T cell receptor beta chains share one sample of origin, sequenced in a study of blood T cell repertoires in COVID-19. Assay: immunoSEQ multiplex PCR; the TCRdb copy retains only in-frame clones and omits some. This table has around 300,000 clones, around 87% appearing once. The sequencing sample was made of peripheral blood. These receptors all stem from a middle-aged woman with COVID-19, enrolled during active disease.

This clone was counted between two and nine times. The J gene is TRBJ2-1, the V gene TRBV5-1, with 11 nucleotides matching TRBD2. With 0 bases clipped from V and 2 bases from J, the junction kept 4 bases outside the gene matches. There are 17 residues in the CDR3. The germline V gene encodes CDR1 SGHRS and CDR2 YFSETQ. CDR3 in DNA: TGCGCCAGCAGCTTGGCCGAGACTAGCGGGGCCTACAATGAGCAGTTCTTC. The encoded protein is CASSLAETSGAYNEQFF.

The CDR3, as DNA: TGTGCCAGCAGCTTGGGGCAGGGGGGATGGACTGAAGCTTTCTTT. It encodes CASSLGQGGWTEAFF. The chain couples TRBV5-4 to TRBJ1-1; 7 bases fit TRBD1. Unmatched junction bases numbered 7, after V lost 0 bases and J lost 5 bases. The CDR3 has 15 residues. Germline V gene lookup returns CDR1 SGHNT and CDR2 YYREEE (reference sequence).

The V gene is TRBV5-4, the J gene TRBJ1-2; 9 bases agree with TRBD1. V lost 7 bases to trimming and J lost 4 bases; unmatched junction nucleotides: 8. Looked up from germline, CDR1 is SGHNT and CDR2 is YYREEE (reference sequence). The CDR3 has 14 residues. CDR3 loop: CASGRGQGPYGYTF. The CDR3 DNA reads TGTGCCAGCGGGCGGGGACAGGGACCCTATGGCTACACCTTC. The whole variable domain, remainder taken from reference TRBV5-4 and TRBJ1-2, is ETGVTQSPTHLIKTRGQQVTLRCSSQSGHNTVSWYQQALGQGPQFIFQYYREEENGRGNFPPRFSGLQFPNYSSELNVNALELDDSALYLCASGRGQGPYGYTFGSGTRLTVV.

The chain is built from TRBV29-1 and TRBJ1-2; D perhaps matches TRBD1 (5 bases). Looked up from germline, CDR1 is SQVTM and CDR2 is ANQGSEA. The CDR3 is made up of 13 amino acids. V was cut by 6 bases and J by 4 bases, with 15 bases left in between. The CDR3 region is CSVAAGVTYGYTF. The CDR3 DNA reads as TGCAGCGTCGCCGCGGGGGTCACCTATGGCTACACCTTC.

The chain employs TRBV19 and TRBJ1-4, with D perhaps TRBD1 (6 bases). The V end lost 5 bases, the J end lost 2 bases, and 12 bases lay between the germline ends. Germline loops: CDR1 LNHDA, CDR2 SQIVND (reference sequence). This CDR3 has 15 residues. The CDR3 DNA reads as TGTGCCAGTAGTGCCTATACAGGGACTAATGAAAAACTGTTTTTT. It specifies CASSAYTGTNEKLFF.

The rearrangement joins TRBV28 to TRBJ1-2, with D maybe TRBD1 (5 bases). Germline V gene sequence: CDR1 MDHEN, CDR2 SYDVKM. The CDR3 is made up of 13 amino acids. V was shortened by 5 bases and J by 2 bases, with 9 bases between the two germline ends. Written as DNA, the CDR3 is TGTGCCAGCAGTAGGGACTTGAACTATGGCTACACCTTC. This gives the protein CASSRDLNYGYTF.

This clone showed up just a few times. The chain carries TRBV12-3 or TRBV12-4 and TRBJ1-1; D is unclear. The CDR3 totals 11 residues. The ends were cut back, 3 bases at V and 4 bases at J, with 3 bases in the middle. The CDR3 reads CASSFLTEAFF. The CDR3 coding sequence is TGTGCCAGCAGTTTTCTCACTGAAGCTTTCTTT.

The chain joins TRBV28 to TRBJ2-2; D unclear. V was pared by 6 bases and J by 4 bases, with 15 bases between. CDR1 is MDHEN, CDR2 SYDVKM, per germline. The CDR3 loop spans 15 amino acids. The CDR3 protein is CASRTDPTSTGELFF. The CDR3 DNA is TGTGCCAGCAGAACCGATCCAACAAGCACCGGGGAGCTGTTTTTT. Looking up the rest from reference TRBV28 and TRBJ2-2 gives the full variable domain: DVKVTQSSRYLVKRTGEKVFLECVQDMDHENMFWYRQDPGLGLRLIYFSYDVKMKEKGDIPEGYSVSREKKERFSLILESASTNQTSMYLCASRTDPTSTGELFFGEGSRLTVL.

V is TRBV9 and J is TRBJ2-7; 8 bases fit TRBD1. The germline gives CDR1 SGDLS, CDR2 YYNGEE. V lost 3 bases, J lost 3 bases, and 2 bases stayed unmatched. The CDR3 length is 13 residues. The CDR3 reads CASSGQGSYEQYF. As DNA, the CDR3 is TGTGCCAGCAGCGGACAGGGGAGCTACGAGCAGTACTTC.

The genes are TRBV28 and TRBJ1-2; possible D gene TRBD1, 6 bases. This CDR3 is built from 15 residues. The V and J ends lost 4 bases and 4 bases respectively, with 16 bases between them. In germline, CDR1 is MDHEN, CDR2 SYDVKM. CDR3 nucleotide sequence: TGTGCCAGCAGTTCCCCAGGGGCACCTCGCTATGGCTACACCTTC. It translates to CASSSPGAPRYGYTF.

The chain links TRBV28 to TRBJ2-5; 12 bases are a match to TRBD2. With V trimmed by 4 bases and J by 5 bases, 8 bases remained unmatched. Germline V gene data show CDR1 as MDHEN and CDR2 as SYDVKM. The CDR3 is 16 amino acids. CDR3 loop: CASSYQLAGGGETQYF. For the CDR3, the DNA is TGTGCCAGCAGTTACCAACTAGCGGGGGGAGGGGAGACCCAGTACTTC.

This chain joins TRBV30 and TRBJ1-6, with a tentative D call TRBD1 (5 bases). This CDR3 contains 13 residues. In germline, CDR1 is GTSNPN, CDR2 SVGIG (reference sequence). The V end was cut by 4 bases, the J end by 4 bases, with 8 bases between. This CDR3 is CAWTDSYNSPLHF. DNA of the CDR3: TGTGCCTGGACTGACAGTTATAATTCACCCCTCCACTTT.

The chain combines TRBV28 with TRBJ1-6; 10 bases agree with TRBD1. In germline, CDR1 is MDHEN, CDR2 SYDVKM. J was trimmed by 8 bases and V by 6 bases; bases with no gene match: 10. The CDR3 covers 16 residues. CDR3 sequence reads: CASRGQGRGLDSPLHF. The DNA of the CDR3 is TGTGCCAGCAGGGGACAGGGGAGAGGGTTGGATTCACCCCTCCACTTT.

This chain connects TRBV9 to TRBJ1-1; a weak D match, TRBD1 (5 bases). V was clipped by 3 bases and J by 0 bases, with 12 bases between them. This CDR3 has 15 amino acids. CDR1 and CDR2 (germline): SGDLS, YYNGEE. The CDR3 DNA follows: TGTGCCAGCAGCGAGGGGAAGGGGTTGAACACTGAAGCTTTCTTT. Its protein product is CASSEGKGLNTEAFF.

V is TRBV7-2 and J is TRBJ1-6; D gene ambiguous. Trimming stripped 0 bases from V and 1 base from J, with 10 bases between. This CDR3 comprises 17 residues. Germline V lookup: CDR1 SGHTA, CDR2 FQGNSA. CDR3 nucleotide sequence: TGTGCCAGCAGCTTAGCGAGGGAGGGTTCCTATAATTCACCCCTCCACTTT. Amino acid sequence: CASSLAREGSYNSPLHF.

The J gene is TRBJ1-4, the V gene TRBV6-2 or TRBV6-3; a weak D match, TRBD1 (6 bases). The CDR3 has 16 amino acids. Germline V gene data show CDR1 as MNHEY and CDR2 as SVGEGT. Trimming stripped 4 bases from V and 5 bases from J, with 17 bases between. This CDR3 reads CASSFGTPRTNEKLFF. CDR3 sequence (DNA): TGTGCCAGCAGTTTCGGGACACCCCGTACGAATGAAAAACTGTTTTTT.

The rearrangement links TRBV4-3 to TRBJ2-7; 9 nucleotides line up with TRBD1. Germline V lookup: CDR1 LGHNA, CDR2 YSLEER. The CDR3 contains 15 residues. The V segment lost 0 bases and the J segment 9 bases; nucleotides outside the gene matches: 9. The CDR3 reads CASSQEGTGTSSQYF. The DNA of the CDR3 is TGCGCCAGCAGCCAAGAAGGGACAGGGACCTCCTCGCAGTACTTC.

The chain recombines TRBV5-1 with TRBJ2-1, with 8 bases identical to TRBD2. CDR1 and CDR2 (germline): SGHRS, YFSETQ. The CDR3 consists of 18 residues. The V and J ends lost 0 bases and 4 bases, in that order; junction bases with no gene match: 12. The CDR3 loop is CASSLAPVMTGGYNEQFF. CDR3 coding DNA: TGCGCCAGCAGCTTGGCCCCGGTAATGACGGGAGGGTACAATGAGCAGTTCTTC.

About this clone: This same CDR3 is encoded by further DNA sequences in the sample. CDR3 protein: CATSDPGQGGTQYF. CDR3 bases: TGTGCCACCAGTGACCCGGGACAGGGTGGGACCCAGTACTTC. The gene calls are TRBV24-1 and TRBJ2-5, with 9 bases identical to TRBD1. The CDR3 is made up of 14 amino acids. Germline CDR1 and CDR2: KGHDR and SFDVKD. V shed 4 bases and J 7 bases; nucleotides not matched to a gene: 6.

The chain combines TRBV27 with TRBJ1-1; 7 nucleotides align to TRBD1. Germline V CDR1 and CDR2: MNHEY, SMNVEV (reference sequence). This CDR3 comprises 13 residues. V gave up 6 bases and J gave up 7 bases; unmatched junction bases: 8. CDR3 amino acids: CASRTGVRDEAFF. The CDR3, as DNA: TGTGCCAGCAGAACAGGGGTTCGAGATGAAGCTTTCTTT.